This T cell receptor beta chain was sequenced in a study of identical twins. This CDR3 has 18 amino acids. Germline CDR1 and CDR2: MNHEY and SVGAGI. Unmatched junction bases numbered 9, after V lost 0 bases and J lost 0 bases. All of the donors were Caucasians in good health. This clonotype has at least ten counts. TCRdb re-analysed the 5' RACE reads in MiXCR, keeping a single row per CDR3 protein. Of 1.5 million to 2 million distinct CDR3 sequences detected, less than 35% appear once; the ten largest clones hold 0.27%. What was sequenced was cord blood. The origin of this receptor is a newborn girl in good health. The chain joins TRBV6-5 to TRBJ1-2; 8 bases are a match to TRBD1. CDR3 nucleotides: TGTGCCAGCAGTTACTCGTCTTCAGGGGGCCCAGCTAACTATGGCTACACCTTC. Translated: CASSYSSSGGPANYGYTF.